This is a list of T cell receptor beta chains from one sample in a study of control samples from healthy donors and cancer patients. TCRdb's table, derived via immunoSEQ multiplex PCR, lists solely in-frame clones and lacks some. The sample records roughly 120,000 clones, around 88% being singletons. The source material was blood. The origin of the receptors is a man between 40 and 49 years old in good health. Both conserved end residues are trimmed from each CDR3. Each record gives: CDR3 length, V gene, J gene, D gene, CDR3 protein. D genes are given only for firm matches.

CDR3 length: 11; V gene: TRBV9; J gene: TRBJ2-3; D gene: .; CDR3 protein: ASSVAGAGTQY
CDR3 length: 12; V gene: TRBV5-4; J gene: TRBJ1-1; D gene: .; CDR3 protein: ASSSLDSNTEAF
CDR3 length: 11; V gene: TRBV2; J gene: TRBJ1-1; D gene: TRBD1; CDR3 protein: ASSRGANTEAF
CDR3 length: 14; V gene: TRBV3-1/TRBV3-2; J gene: TRBJ2-1; D gene: .; CDR3 protein: ASSQEGPSSYNEQF
CDR3 length: 10; V gene: TRBV28; J gene: TRBJ1-2; D gene: .; CDR3 protein: ASTPKGGGYT
CDR3 length: 13; V gene: TRBV6-5; J gene: TRBJ2-7; D gene: TRBD2; CDR3 protein: ASSYAGDLTYEQY
CDR3 length: 13; V gene: TRBV19; J gene: TRBJ2-7; D gene: TRBD2; CDR3 protein: ASREGHHRSYEQY
CDR3 length: 14; V gene: TRBV6-6; J gene: TRBJ1-1; D gene: .; CDR3 protein: ASSYPPQTQGTEAF
CDR3 length: 11; V gene: TRBV7-9; J gene: TRBJ2-7; D gene: .; CDR3 protein: ASSRDGTYEQY
CDR3 length: 18; V gene: TRBV10-1; J gene: TRBJ2-7; D gene: TRBD2; CDR3 protein: ASRTKPGTSGGPPPYEQY
CDR3 length: 13; V gene: TRBV6-5; J gene: TRBJ2-1; D gene: TRBD2; CDR3 protein: ASSAPGGLRNEQF
CDR3 length: 15; V gene: TRBV19; J gene: TRBJ1-5; D gene: .; CDR3 protein: ASSDRRGAYSNQPQH
CDR3 length: 14; V gene: TRBV6-6; J gene: TRBJ2-5; D gene: TRBD2; CDR3 protein: ASEGTSGGQQETQY
CDR3 length: 10; V gene: TRBV7-9; J gene: TRBJ1-6; D gene: .; CDR3 protein: ASSPGYSPLH
CDR3 length: 15; V gene: TRBV7-2; J gene: TRBJ1-6; D gene: TRBD1; CDR3 protein: ASSPFGQGANNSPLH
CDR3 length: 14; V gene: TRBV2; J gene: TRBJ2-1; D gene: TRBD2; CDR3 protein: ASSEARGGEIYEQF
CDR3 length: 13; V gene: TRBV5-1; J gene: TRBJ1-4; D gene: TRBD1; CDR3 protein: ASRQGATTNEKLF
CDR3 length: 14; V gene: TRBV7-2; J gene: TRBJ1-3; D gene: .; CDR3 protein: ASSFFLTELRNTIY
CDR3 length: 10; V gene: TRBV7-9; J gene: TRBJ1-5; D gene: .; CDR3 protein: ASSFGSQPQH
CDR3 length: 12; V gene: TRBV4-3; J gene: TRBJ1-1; D gene: .; CDR3 protein: ASSQDWRRSEAF
CDR3 length: 17; V gene: TRBV7-2; J gene: TRBJ2-4; D gene: .; CDR3 protein: ASSSPQTGMLLAKNIQY
CDR3 length: 13; V gene: TRBV13; J gene: TRBJ1-3; D gene: TRBD1; CDR3 protein: ASSRLQGTGNTIY
CDR3 length: 12; V gene: TRBV11-3; J gene: TRBJ2-3; D gene: .; CDR3 protein: ASSLNGFGDTQY
CDR3 length: 12; V gene: TRBV7-2; J gene: TRBJ1-6; D gene: .; CDR3 protein: ASSIKQADSPLH
CDR3 length: 12; V gene: TRBV2; J gene: TRBJ1-1; D gene: TRBD1; CDR3 protein: ASTLGTENTEAF
CDR3 length: 13; V gene: TRBV9; J gene: TRBJ2-1; D gene: TRBD1; CDR3 protein: ASSARQGPYNEQF
CDR3 length: 10; V gene: TRBV19; J gene: TRBJ1-1; D gene: .; CDR3 protein: ASSTGRTEAF
CDR3 length: 11; V gene: TRBV5-4; J gene: TRBJ2-7; D gene: .; CDR3 protein: ASSLAESYEQY
CDR3 length: 13; V gene: TRBV2; J gene: TRBJ2-5; D gene: TRBD2; CDR3 protein: ASSGRTSGEETQY
CDR3 length: 15; V gene: TRBV24-1; J gene: TRBJ2-3; D gene: TRBD2; CDR3 protein: ATSDPRAGGDTDTQY
CDR3 length: 12; V gene: TRBV6-1; J gene: TRBJ1-1; D gene: .; CDR3 protein: ASSEGTLRTEAF
CDR3 length: 11; V gene: TRBV5-6; J gene: TRBJ1-1; D gene: .; CDR3 protein: ASSLGREVFAF
CDR3 length: 14; V gene: TRBV7-9; J gene: TRBJ1-5; D gene: TRBD1; CDR3 protein: ASSLARTGGNQPQH
CDR3 length: 14; V gene: TRBV11-2; J gene: TRBJ2-2; D gene: .; CDR3 protein: ASSLDPSPNTGELF
CDR3 length: 11; V gene: TRBV5-6; J gene: TRBJ2-5; D gene: .; CDR3 protein: ASSLAVQETQY
CDR3 length: 12; V gene: TRBV5-1; J gene: TRBJ1-5; D gene: .; CDR3 protein: ASSLEGDNQPQH
CDR3 length: 12; V gene: TRBV6-6; J gene: TRBJ1-3; D gene: .; CDR3 protein: ASSYGRSGNTIY
CDR3 length: 13; V gene: TRBV4-3; J gene: TRBJ2-7; D gene: .; CDR3 protein: ASSQERTTTYGQY
CDR3 length: 11; V gene: TRBV2; J gene: TRBJ2-7; D gene: .; CDR3 protein: ARQRRNSYEQY
CDR3 length: 11; V gene: TRBV30; J gene: TRBJ1-1; D gene: .; CDR3 protein: AWSYGRSTEAF
CDR3 length: 10; V gene: TRBV19; J gene: TRBJ1-6; D gene: .; CDR3 protein: ASSIAHSPLH
CDR3 length: 13; V gene: TRBV30; J gene: TRBJ2-7; D gene: TRBD1; CDR3 protein: AWSVQGQGAYEQY
CDR3 length: 13; V gene: TRBV25-1; J gene: TRBJ1-2; D gene: .; CDR3 protein: ASSGERPGGSGYT
CDR3 length: 13; V gene: TRBV12-5; J gene: TRBJ1-6; D gene: .; CDR3 protein: ASGLLGAYNSPLH
CDR3 length: 12; V gene: TRBV24-1; J gene: TRBJ1-3; D gene: .; CDR3 protein: ATSDRTAGNTIY
CDR3 length: 13; V gene: TRBV5-1; J gene: TRBJ2-7; D gene: TRBD2; CDR3 protein: ASSLGASGDYEQY
CDR3 length: 10; V gene: TRBV23-1; J gene: TRBJ1-5; D gene: .; CDR3 protein: ASSQSNQPQH
CDR3 length: 14; V gene: TRBV5-6; J gene: TRBJ1-6; D gene: .; CDR3 protein: ASSLDSYSYNSPLH
CDR3 length: 11; V gene: TRBV7-3; J gene: TRBJ2-1; D gene: TRBD1; CDR3 protein: ASSFPDRGEQF
CDR3 length: 12; V gene: TRBV10-3; J gene: TRBJ1-5; D gene: .; CDR3 protein: AISDAVGNQPQH